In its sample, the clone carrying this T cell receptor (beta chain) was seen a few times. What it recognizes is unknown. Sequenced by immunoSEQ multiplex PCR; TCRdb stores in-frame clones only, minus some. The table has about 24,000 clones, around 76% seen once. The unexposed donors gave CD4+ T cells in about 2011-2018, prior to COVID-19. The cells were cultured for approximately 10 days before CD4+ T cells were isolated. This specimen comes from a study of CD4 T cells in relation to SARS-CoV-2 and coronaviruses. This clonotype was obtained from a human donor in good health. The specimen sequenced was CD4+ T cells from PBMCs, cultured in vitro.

CDR3 in DNA: TGCGCCAGCAGCTTGGATAGCGGAGGCAGCTCTGGAAACACCATATATTTT. Its translation: CASSLDSGGSSGNTIYF. V gene TRBV5-1 combines with J gene TRBJ1-3; D is undetermined. Trimming took off 0 bases at V and 0 bases at J, with 13 bases between the two ends. Germline values: CDR1 SGHRS, CDR2 YFSETQ. The CDR3 is 17 amino acids.